The 19 T cell receptor beta chains listed next were all sequenced from one sample in a study of shared clonotypes between healthy human individuals. Terminally differentiated effector memory CD45RA+ cells were left out of the naive CD8 fraction, which was CD45RO-negative and positively selected for CCR7. Clones were sequenced by immunoSEQ multiplex PCR, and TCRdb holds only the in-frame ones, with some missing. The sample includes about 2.2 million clones, approximately 94% of them seen just once. Sequenced input: naive CD8+ T cells from PBMCs. Receptors were obtained from a man between 18 and 29 years old in good health. Some clones in this sample may be carry-over from other donors' samples.

The V and J genes are TRBV11-2 and TRBJ2-3; TRBD2 matches 8 bases. In germline, CDR1 is SGHAT, CDR2 FQNNGV. The CDR3 has 17 amino acids. V shed 1 base and J 0 bases; nucleotides not matched to a gene: 6. CDR3 residues: CASSLVRTSPSTDTQYF. CDR3 bases: TGTGCCAGCAGCTTAGTTCGGACTAGCCCTAGCACAGATACGCAGTATTTT. Looking up the rest from reference TRBV11-2 and TRBJ2-3 gives the full variable domain: EAGVAQSPRYKIIEKRQSVAFWCNPISGHATLYWYQQILGQGPKLLIQFQNNGVVDDSQLPKDRFSAERLKGVDSTLKIQPAKLEDSAVYLCASSLVRTSPSTDTQYFGPGTRLTVL.

The rearrangement joins TRBV7-8 to TRBJ2-1; either TRBD1 or TRBD2 may fit D (5 bases each). The CDR3 extends over 16 amino acids. Trimming removed 2 bases at V and 5 bases at J, with 16 bases between. Germline V gene sequence: CDR1 SGHVS, CDR2 FQNEAQ. CDR3 sequence: CASSLRGLAPNNEQFF. In DNA form, the CDR3 reads TGTGCCAGCAGCTTACGGGGCCTAGCACCAAACAATGAGCAGTTCTTC.

The chain combines TRBV7-9 with TRBJ2-5, with 14 bases identical to TRBD2. Germline values: CDR1 SEHNR, CDR2 FQNEAQ (reference sequence). V lost 3 bases and J lost 4; bases outside the gene matches: 7. The CDR3 is 17 amino acids. This chain's CDR3 is CASSFPGLAGGRETQYF. The CDR3 DNA is TGTGCCAGCAGCTTCCCCGGACTAGCGGGAGGTCGAGAGACCCAGTACTTC.

The chain employs TRBV19 and TRBJ2-7; the D is unclear. The ends were cut back, 1 base at V and 4 bases at J, with 5 bases in the middle. CDR1 LNHDA and CDR2 SQIVND come from the germline V gene (reference sequence). The length of the CDR3 is 12 residues. The CDR3 coding sequence is TGTGCCAGTAGTATAGGGGTGTACGAGCAGTACTTC. The encoded protein is CASSIGVYEQYF.

This chain links TRBV28 with TRBJ2-5; TRBD1 might be the D (5 bases). Germline V gene sequence: CDR1 MDHEN, CDR2 SYDVKM. The germline V and J ends were trimmed by 8 bases and 1 base, with 17 bases remaining between them. The CDR3 contains 15 residues. CDR3 DNA: TGTGCCAGCCTTCACCCGGCAGGGCTCCAAGAGACCCAGTACTTC. This sequence encodes CASLHPAGLQETQYF.

This clone was seen a single time. The genes are TRBV7-9 and TRBJ2-7, with 7 bases aligning to TRBD2. The V segment lost 6 bases and the J segment 3 bases; nucleotides outside the gene matches: 17. The CDR3 runs to 17 residues. The germline gives CDR1 SEHNR, CDR2 FQNEAQ (reference sequence). This CDR3 is CASSTPGTLGGSYEQYF. The CDR3 DNA reads as TGTGCCAGCAGTACTCCCGGGACCCTGGGGGGGAGCTACGAGCAGTACTTC. The whole variable domain, filled in from reference TRBV7-9 and TRBJ2-7, reads DTGVSQNPRHKITKRGQNVTFRCDPISEHNRLYWYRQTLGQGPEFLTYFQNEAQLEKSRLLSDRFSAERPKGSFSTLEIQRTEQGDSAMYLCASSTPGTLGGSYEQYFGPGTRLTVT.

The V and J genes are TRBV14 and TRBJ2-7; D is undetermined. The germline V gene has CDR1 SGHDN and CDR2 FVKESK. The germline V and J ends were trimmed by 3 bases and 7 bases, with 13 bases remaining between them. The CDR3 runs to 13 residues. The CDR3 sequence: CASSHIKVNEQYF. Written as DNA, the CDR3 is TGTGCCAGCAGCCATATTAAGGTGAATGAGCAGTACTTC.

The rearrangement joins TRBV25-1 to TRBJ1-5, with a possible D match to TRBD1 (6 bases). The CDR3 contains 14 residues. Trimming left V 8 bases short and J 2 bases short, with 13 bases between. CDR1 and CDR2 from the germline V gene are MGHDK and SYGVNS. The CDR3 DNA sequence: TGTGCCAGCGGGAGGGGGGACGGCAATCAGCCCCAGCATTTT. Its translation: CASGRGDGNQPQHF.

This clone was observed once. The sample contains more than one DNA sequence encoding this CDR3. The chain has TRBV10-3 and TRBJ1-2, with TRBD1 as a possible D gene (5 bases). V was clipped by 3 bases and J by 2 bases, with 13 bases between them. Germline V gene lookup returns CDR1 ENHRY and CDR2 SYGVKD. There are 15 residues in the CDR3. The CDR3 sequence: CAISDGGDNNYGYTF. DNA for the CDR3: TGTGCCATCAGTGACGGGGGAGACAACAACTATGGCTACACCTTC.

The chain uses TRBV15 and TRBJ2-7; maybe TRBD2 (5 bases). The germline gives CDR1 LNHNV, CDR2 YYDKDF (reference sequence). CDR3 size: 15 residues. The V gene lost 7 bases and the J gene lost 3 bases, with 19 bases spanning the gap. CDR3 sequence: CATKPRPVGDYEQYF. The CDR3 DNA is TGTGCCACCAAACCCCGTCCGGTGGGAGACTACGAGCAGTACTTC.

This chain joins TRBV20-1 and TRBJ1-2; D is unresolved. Germline V CDR1 and CDR2: DFQATT, SNEGSKA (reference sequence). The germline V and J ends were trimmed by 5 bases and 10 bases, with 11 bases remaining between them. There are 10 residues in the CDR3. CDR3 DNA sequence: TGCAGTGCTCCCGGCGCCGTCTACACCTTC. It yields the protein CSAPGAVYTF.

The chain carries TRBV2 and TRBJ2-5; D is possibly TRBD1 (5 bases). The end of the DNA aligns better with TRBJ2-7, so the J call may be wrong. From germline, CDR1 is SNHLY and CDR2 FYNNEI. This CDR3 spans 12 amino acids. This chain's CDR3 is CASGRQNYEQYF. CDR3 sequence (DNA): TGTGCCAGCGGACGACAGAACTACGAGCAGTACTTC.

This clone was observed a few times. The chain couples TRBV27 to TRBJ1-2, with 7 bases that match TRBD1. The CDR3 runs 15 residues. Trimming took 6 bases from V and 3 from J; bases not matched to a gene: 10. Germline loops: CDR1 MNHEY, CDR2 SMNVEV (reference sequence). CDR3 sequence: CASRMGRQGDYGYTF. CDR3 DNA: TGTGCCAGCAGGATGGGTCGACAGGGCGACTATGGCTACACCTTC.

This chain uses TRBV4-1 with TRBJ1-5; D remains ambiguous. The germline CDR1 and CDR2 sequences are MGHRA and YSYEKL. V was pared by 1 base and J by 1 base, with 14 bases between. CDR3 length equals 17 residues. The CDR3 DNA is TGCGCCAGCAGCCAAGTTGAAGGGTTCCGGAGCAATCAGCCCCAGCATTTT. Translated, it gives CASSQVEGFRSNQPQHF.

The gene calls are TRBV9 and TRBJ1-2; tentative D call: TRBD1 (5 bases). The CDR3 consists of 17 residues. V gave up 3 bases and J gave up 4 bases, with 22 bases separating them. Germline CDR1 SGDLS, CDR2 YYNGEE. Here the CDR3 DNA reads TGTGCCAGCAGCGATGGGGCTGGTCTGTTTCCCCTCTATGGCTACACCTTC. Translating gives CASSDGAGLFPLYGYTF.

This sequence joins TRBV7-9 and TRBJ2-2, with D perhaps TRBD1 (6 bases). V lost 6 bases and J lost 3, with 14 bases in between. The CDR3 has 15 amino acids. In germline, CDR1 is SEHNR, CDR2 FQNEAQ (reference sequence). In DNA form, the CDR3 reads TGTGCCAGCAGTTCAGGGGCATGGGACACCGGGGAGCTGTTTTTT. It is translated as CASSSGAWDTGELFF.

The rearrangement joins TRBV6-1 to TRBJ2-3; 7 nucleotides agree with TRBD2. This CDR3 is 16 amino acids long. The germline V gene encodes CDR1 MNHNS and CDR2 SASEGT. The V segment lost 3 bases and the J segment 2 bases; nucleotides outside the gene matches: 8. DNA of the CDR3: TGTGCCAGCAGTGATACGGGACTACAATACACAGATACGCAGTATTTT. This codes for CASSDTGLQYTDTQYF.

The V gene is TRBV9, the J gene TRBJ2-1; tentatively, D is TRBD1 (6 bases). The CDR3 covers 16 residues. V was pared by 4 bases and J by 6 bases, with 20 bases between. In germline, CDR1 is SGDLS, CDR2 YYNGEE. For the CDR3, the DNA is TGTGCCAGCAGCCCGCTCACCATTACAGGGTTCAATGAGCAGTTCTTC. Encoded protein: CASSPLTITGFNEQFF.

V usage is TRBV7-2 and J usage is TRBJ2-7, with D tentatively TRBD2 (6 bases). CDR1 and CDR2 (germline): SGHTA, FQGNSA. There are 16 residues in the CDR3. V lost 5 bases to trimming and J lost 3 bases, with 20 bases between them. Here the CDR3 reads CASSPRIAAILYEQYF. The CDR3 DNA reads TGTGCCAGCAGCCCCCGGATAGCGGCTATACTCTACGAGCAGTACTTC.